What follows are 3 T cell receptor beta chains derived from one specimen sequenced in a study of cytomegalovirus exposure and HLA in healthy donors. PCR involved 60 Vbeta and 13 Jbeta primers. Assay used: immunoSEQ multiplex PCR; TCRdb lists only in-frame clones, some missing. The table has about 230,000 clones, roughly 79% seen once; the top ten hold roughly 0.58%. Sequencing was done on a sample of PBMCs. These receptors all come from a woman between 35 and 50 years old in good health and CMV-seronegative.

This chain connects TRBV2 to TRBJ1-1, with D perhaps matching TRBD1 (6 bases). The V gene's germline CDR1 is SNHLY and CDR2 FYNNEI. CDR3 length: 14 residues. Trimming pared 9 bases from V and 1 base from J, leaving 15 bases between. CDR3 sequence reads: CARGSARGNTEAFF. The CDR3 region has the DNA TGTGCCAGGGGGTCGGCCAGGGGGAACACTGAAGCTTTCTTT. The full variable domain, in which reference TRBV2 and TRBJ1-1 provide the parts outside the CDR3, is EPEVTQTPSHQVTQMGQEVILRCVPISNHLYFYWYRQILGQKVEFLVSFYNNEISEKSEIFDDQFSVERPDGSNFTLKIRSTKLEDSAMYFCARGSARGNTEAFFGQGTRLTVV.

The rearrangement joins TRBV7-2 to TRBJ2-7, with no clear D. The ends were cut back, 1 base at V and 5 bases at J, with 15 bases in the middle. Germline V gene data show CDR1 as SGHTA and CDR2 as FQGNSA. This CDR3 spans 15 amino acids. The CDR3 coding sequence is TGTGCCAGCAGCTTAGTTAGTAGACAACCCCACGAGCAGTACTTC. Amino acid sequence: CASSLVSRQPHEQYF.

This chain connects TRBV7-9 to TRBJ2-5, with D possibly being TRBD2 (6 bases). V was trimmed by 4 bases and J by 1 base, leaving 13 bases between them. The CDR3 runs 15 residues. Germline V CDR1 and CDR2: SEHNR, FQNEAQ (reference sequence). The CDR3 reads CASSYRAGFQETQYF. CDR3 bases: TGTGCCAGCAGCTACCGAGCGGGTTTCCAAGAGACCCAGTACTTC.